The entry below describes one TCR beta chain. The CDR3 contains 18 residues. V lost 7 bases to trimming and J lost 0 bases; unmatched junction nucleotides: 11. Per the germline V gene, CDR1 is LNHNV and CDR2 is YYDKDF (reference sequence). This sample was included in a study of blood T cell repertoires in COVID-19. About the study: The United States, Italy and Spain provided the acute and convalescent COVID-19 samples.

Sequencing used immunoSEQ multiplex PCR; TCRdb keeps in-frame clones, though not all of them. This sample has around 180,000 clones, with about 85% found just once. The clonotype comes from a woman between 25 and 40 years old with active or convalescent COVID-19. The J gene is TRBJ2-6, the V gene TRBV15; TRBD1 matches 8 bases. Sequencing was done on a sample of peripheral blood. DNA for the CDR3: TGTGCCACCACCCTAGGACAGGGAGTTGTCTCTGGGGCCAACGTCCTGACTTTC. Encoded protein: CATTLGQGVVSGANVLTF.